A selection of T cell receptor beta chains follows, all from one sample in a study of shared clonotypes between healthy human individuals. Data came from immunoSEQ multiplex PCR; TCRdb stores just in-frame clones and leaves some out. The sample comprises around 2.3 million clones, approximately 96% of which are singletons, and roughly 0.13% rests with the top ten. Sequencing was done on a sample of naive CD4+ T cells sorted from blood. These receptor sequences come from a man in his late teens or twenties in good health. CDR3s include the opening cysteine and the closing phenylalanine or tryptophan. Fields, in order: J gene, V gene, clone size, D gene, CDR3 DNA, CDR3 protein. A D gene is named only where the DNA matches it firmly. For some rows the clone size is stated as once, few or many, or as a class when expanded; others skip it.

TRBJ2-6 TRBV5-4 - - TGTGCCAGCATGGAGGCGCCGGGGGCCAACGTCCTGACTTTC CASMEAPGANVLTF
TRBJ1-6 TRBV5-8 - - TGTGCCAGCAGCTTGGCCGGGAATAGTTATAATTCACCCCTCCACTTT CASSLAGNSYNSPLHF
TRBJ2-1 TRBV19 - TRBD2 TGTGCCAGTAGCGACGGGACTAGCGGGAGGCCCCCCCCGTACAATGAGCAGTTCTTC CASSDGTSGRPPPYNEQFF
TRBJ1-2 TRBV5-4 - - TGTGCCAGCAGCTTGGCCCGTCAGGAACCTTACACCTTC CASSLARQEPYTF
TRBJ1-6 TRBV19 - TRBD1 TGTGCCAGTAGTAGGAACAGGGGGAATTCACCCCTCCACTTT CASSRNRGNSPLHF
TRBJ2-7 TRBV18 - TRBD1 TGTGCCAGCTCACGAAACACCCCCGGGACAGGGGGCGACGAGCAGTACTTC CASSRNTPGTGGDEQYF
TRBJ2-3 TRBV10-3 - - TGTGCCATCAGTGGAGTTGAAGATACGCAGTATTTT CAISGVEDTQYF
TRBJ2-4 TRBV27 - - TGTGCCAGCAGTTTTACTTCGGGGGCCAAAAACATTCAGTACTTC CASSFTSGAKNIQYF
TRBJ2-7 TRBV4-1 few TRBD2 TGCGCCAGCAGCCAAGAAAGGACTAGCGCCTACGAGCAGTACTTC CASSQERTSAYEQYF
TRBJ2-7 TRBV7-2 - - TGTGCCAGCAGCATCCCCTACGAGCAGTACTTC CASSIPYEQYF
TRBJ2-2 TRBV9 - - TGTGCCAGCAGCGTACGACTGAAAGACACCGGGGAGCTGTTTTTT CASSVRLKDTGELFF
TRBJ2-7 TRBV6-5 - TRBD1 TGTGCCAGCAGTTATTACACAGGGGGCGCCTACGAGCAGTACTTC CASSYYTGGAYEQYF
TRBJ1-6 TRBV30 - TRBD1 TGTGCCTGGAGTGGCAGGGGGAAGGTGGATAATTCACCCCTCCACTTT CAWSGRGKVDNSPLHF
TRBJ2-7 TRBV10-3 - TRBD1 TGTGCCATCAGCCTCTGGGGACAGGGTAGTAAGGAGCAGTACTTC CAISLWGQGSKEQYF
TRBJ1-2 TRBV30 - TRBD1 TGTGCCTGGAGTGCCCGACAGGGTTATGGCTACACCTTC CAWSARQGYGYTF
TRBJ1-2 TRBV28 - - TGTGCCAGCAGTTTAGCTAATAACTATGGCTACACCTTC CASSLANNYGYTF
TRBJ1-2 TRBV15 - - TGTGCCACCAGCCGACCGGCCTATGGCTACACCTTC CATSRPAYGYTF
TRBJ1-4 TRBV7-9 - - TGTGCCAGCAGCTTAGGTAGTGGGACTACTAATGAAAAACTGTTTTTT CASSLGSGTTNEKLFF
TRBJ1-2 TRBV6-5 - - TGTGCCAGCATGGCCGGGCCCCCCTATGGCTACACCTTC CASMAGPPYGYTF
TRBJ2-3 TRBV5-1 - - TGCGCCAGCAGCTTACGGACAGAAACAGATACGCAGTATTTT CASSLRTETDTQYF
TRBJ2-6 TRBV19 - - TGTGCCAGTAAAACAGACTCTGGGGCCAACGTCCTGACTTTC CASKTDSGANVLTF
TRBJ2-7 TRBV18 - - TGTGCCAGCTCACGGTCCCAGGGGAACTACGAGCAGTACTTC CASSRSQGNYEQYF
TRBJ1-1 TRBV9 - - TGTGCCAGCAGCGAACGGACGGCGAACACTGAAGCTTTCTTT CASSERTANTEAFF
TRBJ1-5 TRBV7-2 - - TGTGCCAGCAGCTTAAGGAGTGGGCAGCCCCAGCATTTT CASSLRSGQPQHF
TRBJ2-7 TRBV27 - TRBD2 TGTGCCAGCAGGACGGGAGGGCTCCACGAGCAGTACTTC CASRTGGLHEQYF
TRBJ1-6 TRBV14 - - TGTGCCAGCAGCCAATGGGGCAGGGGTAATTCACCCCTCCACTTT CASSQWGRGNSPLHF
TRBJ1-2 TRBV4-1 - - TGCGCCAGCAGCCAAGAGTATGTACCTGGCTACACCTTC CASSQEYVPGYTF
TRBJ2-3 TRBV7-2 - TRBD2 TGTGCCAGCAGCCGAGGACTAGCGGGGGCTAGCACAGATACGCAGTATTTT CASSRGLAGASTDTQYF
TRBJ2-5 TRBV7-2 once - TGTGCCAGCAGCTTAAACCGGAACACAGAGACCCAGTACTTC CASSLNRNTETQYF
TRBJ1-1 TRBV18 - - TGTGCCAGCTCGACCGGACGGCCCCTTGAAGCTTTCTTT CASSTGRPLEAFF
TRBJ1-2 TRBV5-1 - TRBD1 TGCGCCAGCAGCTTGGAAGGTCAGGGGGCGGAAGGCTACACCTTC CASSLEGQGAEGYTF
TRBJ2-2 TRBV30 once TRBD2 TGTGCCTGGAGTGTACTCCGGACTAGCGGGAACACCGGGGAGCTGTTTTTT CAWSVLRTSGNTGELFF
TRBJ2-5 TRBV4-2 - - TGTGCCAGCAGCCGACCGGAGCAAAGGGGGGAGACCCAGTACTTC CASSRPEQRGETQYF